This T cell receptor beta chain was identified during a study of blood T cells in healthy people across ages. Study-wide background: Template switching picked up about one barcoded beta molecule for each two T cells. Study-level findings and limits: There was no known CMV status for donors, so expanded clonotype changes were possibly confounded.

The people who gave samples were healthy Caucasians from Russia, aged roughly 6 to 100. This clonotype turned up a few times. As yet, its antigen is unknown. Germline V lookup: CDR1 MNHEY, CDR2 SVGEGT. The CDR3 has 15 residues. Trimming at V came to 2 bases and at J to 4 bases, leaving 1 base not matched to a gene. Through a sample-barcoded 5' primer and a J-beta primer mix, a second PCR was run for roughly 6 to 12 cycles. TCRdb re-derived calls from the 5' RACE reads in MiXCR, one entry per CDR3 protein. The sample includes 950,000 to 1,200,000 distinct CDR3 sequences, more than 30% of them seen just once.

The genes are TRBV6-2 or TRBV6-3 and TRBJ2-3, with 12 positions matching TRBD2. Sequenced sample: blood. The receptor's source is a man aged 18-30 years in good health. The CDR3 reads CASSYGTSGPDTQYF. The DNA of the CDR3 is TGTGCCAGCAGTTACGGGACTAGCGGGCCAGATACGCAGTATTTT.